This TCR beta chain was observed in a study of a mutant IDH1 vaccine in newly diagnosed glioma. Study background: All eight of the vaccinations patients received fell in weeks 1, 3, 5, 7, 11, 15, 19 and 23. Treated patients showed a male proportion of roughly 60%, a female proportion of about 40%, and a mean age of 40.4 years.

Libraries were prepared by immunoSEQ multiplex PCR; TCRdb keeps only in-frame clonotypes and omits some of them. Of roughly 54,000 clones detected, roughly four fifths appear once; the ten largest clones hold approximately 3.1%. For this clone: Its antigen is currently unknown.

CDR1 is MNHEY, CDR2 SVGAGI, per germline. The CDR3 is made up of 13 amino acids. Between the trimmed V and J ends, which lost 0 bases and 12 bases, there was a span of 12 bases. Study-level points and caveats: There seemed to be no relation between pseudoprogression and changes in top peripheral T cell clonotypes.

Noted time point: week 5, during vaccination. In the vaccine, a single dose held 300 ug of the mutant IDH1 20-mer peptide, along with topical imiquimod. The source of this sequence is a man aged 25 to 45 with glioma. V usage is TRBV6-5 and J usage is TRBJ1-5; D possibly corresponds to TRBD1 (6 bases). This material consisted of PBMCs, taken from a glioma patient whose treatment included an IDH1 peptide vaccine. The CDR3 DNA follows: TGTGCCAGCAGTTACTCATCGGAGGGGGGCCAGCATTTT. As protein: CASSYSSEGGQHF.